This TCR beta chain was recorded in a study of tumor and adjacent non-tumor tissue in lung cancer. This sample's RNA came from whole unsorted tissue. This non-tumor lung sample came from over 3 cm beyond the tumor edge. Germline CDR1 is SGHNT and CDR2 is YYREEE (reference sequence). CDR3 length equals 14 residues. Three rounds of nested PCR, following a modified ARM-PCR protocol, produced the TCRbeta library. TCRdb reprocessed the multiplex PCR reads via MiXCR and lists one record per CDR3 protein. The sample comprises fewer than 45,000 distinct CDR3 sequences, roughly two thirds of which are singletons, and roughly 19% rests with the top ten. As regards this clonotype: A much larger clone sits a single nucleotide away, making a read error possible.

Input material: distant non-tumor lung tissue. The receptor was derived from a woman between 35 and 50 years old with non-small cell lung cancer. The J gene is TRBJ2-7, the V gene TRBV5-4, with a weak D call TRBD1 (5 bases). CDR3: CAGSWGRKTHEQYF. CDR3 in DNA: TGTGCCGGCAGCTGGGGCAGAAAAACCCACGAGCAGTACTTC.